These 18 T cell receptor beta chains share one sample of origin, sequenced in a study of T cell clonotyping in hematopoietic cell transplantation. Profiled with immunoSEQ multiplex PCR; TCRdb holds only in-frame clones, not every one. The sample lists approximately 8,400 clones, about three fifths occurring once. This specimen consisted of peripheral blood mononuclear cells, obtained 100 days after allogeneic stem cell transplant. Every receptor here comes from a male patient over 55 who had an allogeneic stem cell transplant from an unrelated donor, so the T cells may come from the graft donor. Some clones in this sample may be carry-over from other donors' samples.

In DNA, the CDR3 is TGTGCCAGCAGTTTCGGACAGACTGAAGCTTTCTTT. This sequence encodes CASSFGQTEAFF. The chain carries TRBV6-5 and TRBJ1-1; D might be TRBD1 (6 bases). Trimming removed 4 bases at V and 5 bases at J, with 8 bases between. The V gene's germline CDR1 is MNHEY and CDR2 SVGAGI. This CDR3 is built from 12 residues.

This chain links TRBV27 with TRBJ2-7; D perhaps matches TRBD1 (7 bases). Trimming shortened V by 3 bases and J by 3 bases, and 21 bases separated the two germline ends. The CDR3 is made up of 17 amino acids. Germline lookup yields CDR1 MNHEY and CDR2 SMNVEV (reference sequence). The CDR3 DNA reads TGTGCCAGCAGTTTTAGGCCTCGGGGGACAGCATTCTACGAGCAGTACTTC. Amino acid sequence: CASSFRPRGTAFYEQYF.

A word on this clone: One end of the junction varies from germline; a read error may be responsible. This chain connects TRBV7-7 to TRBJ2-1; no clear D. The CDR3 runs 13 residues. Germline V gene data show CDR1 as SSHAT and CDR2 as FNYEAQ (reference sequence). The CDR3 protein is CASSLAEADEQFF. Written as DNA, the CDR3 is TGTGCTAGCAGCTTAGCCGAGGCGGATGAGCAGTTCTTC.

The chain joins TRBV7-2 to TRBJ2-1; perhaps TRBD2 as D (6 bases). Per germline, CDR1 SGHTA and CDR2 FQGNSA. The germline V and J ends were trimmed by 2 bases and 8 bases, with 13 bases remaining between them. CDR3 length equals 14 residues. The CDR3 DNA reads as TGTGCCAGCAGCTTACTAGGGGAGGACTATGAGCAGTTCTTC. This gives the protein CASSLLGEDYEQFF.

V usage is TRBV15 and J usage is TRBJ2-2, with a weak D call TRBD1 (5 bases). Deletions cut 2 bases from V and 4 bases from J, with 8 bases between. From germline, CDR1 is LNHNV and CDR2 YYDKDF (reference sequence). The CDR3 contains 14 residues. The CDR3 loop is CATSRQGGTGELFF. CDR3 DNA sequence: TGTGCCACCAGCAGACAGGGCGGCACCGGGGAGCTGTTTTTT.

The V call is TRBV30, the J call TRBJ1-3; D possibly corresponds to TRBD1 (5 bases). Trimming removed 1 base from V and 0 bases from J, with 10 bases in between. Germline V CDR1 and CDR2: GTSNPN, SVGIG (reference sequence). CDR3 length: 15 residues. CDR3 protein: CAWSDWGGSGNTIYF. In nucleotides, the CDR3 is TGTGCCTGGAGTGATTGGGGGGGCTCTGGAAACACCATATATTTT.

The J gene is TRBJ1-3, the V gene TRBV7-2; D unresolved. The germline CDR1 and CDR2 sequences are SGHTA and FQGNSA. The length of the CDR3 is 15 residues. V lost 3 bases, J lost 0 bases, and 9 bases lay in between. CDR3 nucleotide sequence: TGTGCCAGCAGCTTCTCACCTAGCTCTGGAAACACCATATATTTT. Amino acid sequence: CASSFSPSSGNTIYF.

V is TRBV4-1 and J is TRBJ2-3; 7 bases fit TRBD2. Germline loops: CDR1 MGHRA, CDR2 YSYEKL. J lost 0 bases, V lost 1 base, and 4 bases had no gene match. The CDR3 runs to 16 residues. The chain's CDR3 is CASSQGVGGSTDTQYF. The CDR3 DNA reads as TGCGCCAGCAGCCAAGGTGTGGGGGGGAGCACAGATACGCAGTATTTT.

This chain uses TRBV7-2 with TRBJ2-5, with D uncertain. Trimming took off 1 base at V and 1 base at J, with 4 bases between the two ends. The CDR3 covers 13 residues. CDR1 and CDR2 from the germline V gene are SGHTA and FQGNSA. The DNA for the CDR3 is TGTGCCAGCAGCTTAGTCCTCCAAGAGACCCAGTACTTC. This sequence encodes CASSLVLQETQYF. The full variable domain, in which reference TRBV7-2 and TRBJ2-5 provide the parts outside the CDR3, is GAGVSQSPSNKVTEKGKDVELRCDPISGHTALYWYRQSLGQGLEFLIYFQGNSAPDKSGLPSDRFSAERTGGSVSTLTIQRTQQEDSAVYLCASSLVLQETQYFGPGTRLLVL.

The chain recombines TRBV4-1 with TRBJ2-4, with D possibly TRBD1 on 5 matching bases. V was clipped by 4 bases and J by 0 bases, with 13 bases between them. CDR3 length: 16 amino acids. Germline V gene sequence: CDR1 MGHRA, CDR2 YSYEKL. CDR3 nucleotide sequence: TGCGCCAGCAGCCGACTTTACAGGATAGCCAAAAACATTCAGTACTTC. It yields the protein CASSRLYRIAKNIQYF.

This chain uses TRBV6-5 with TRBJ2-2, with 10 bases matching TRBD1. The CDR3 loop spans 15 amino acids. The germline gives CDR1 MNHEY, CDR2 SVGAGI. The junction had 4 bases not matched to a gene; V was cut back by 6 bases and J by 3 bases. The CDR3 protein is CASRTGTGDTGELFF. The DNA of the CDR3 is TGTGCCAGCAGAACCGGGACAGGGGACACCGGGGAGCTGTTTTTT.

This clone has a handful of counts. The chain couples TRBV25-1 to TRBJ2-3; no clear D. Germline lookup yields CDR1 MGHDK and CDR2 SYGVNS. The CDR3 consists of 14 residues. Deletions cut 3 bases from V and 2 bases from J, with 9 bases between. The CDR3 region has the DNA TGTGCCAGCAGTGACCCGAAAGTCACAGATACGCAGTATTTT. Protein product: CASSDPKVTDTQYF.

CDR3 bases: TGCGCCAGCAGCTTGTCCGGGCTGGCCGCCGGGGAGCTGTTTTTT. It codes for CASSLSGLAAGELFF. This chain uses TRBV5-1 with TRBJ2-2; D unresolved. The CDR3 covers 15 residues. Trimming pared 1 base from V and 6 bases from J, leaving 13 bases between. CDR1 and CDR2 from the germline V gene are SGHRS and YFSETQ.

On this clone: The identical CDR3 is also encoded by other nucleotide sequences in the sample. The V and J genes are TRBV6-5 and TRBJ1-1; D unclear. V lost 2 bases, J lost 3 bases, and 4 bases lay in between. CDR3 size: 12 residues. Per the germline V gene, CDR1 is MNHEY and CDR2 is SVGAGI. The CDR3: CASSYGHTEAFF. DNA of the CDR3: TGTGCCAGCAGTTACGGGCACACTGAAGCTTTCTTT.

The V gene is TRBV7-9, the J gene TRBJ1-2; a weak D match, TRBD1 (5 bases). Trimming took 5 bases from V and 5 from J, leaving 9 bases between them. Looked up from germline, CDR1 is SEHNR and CDR2 is FQNEAQ (reference sequence). The CDR3 has 12 residues. CDR3 sequence reads: CASSLDSYGYTF. The CDR3 DNA is TGTGCCAGCAGCCTAGACAGTTATGGCTACACCTTC.

The V gene is TRBV11-2, the J gene TRBJ2-3, with 9 bases aligning to TRBD1. Germline CDR1 is SGHAT and CDR2 is FQNNGV. The CDR3 sequence is 19 residues long. The V segment lost 5 bases and the J segment 4 bases; nucleotides outside the gene matches: 19. The CDR3 region is CASSRLGTGTGEVADTQYF. CDR3 DNA sequence: TGTGCCAGCAGCAGATTAGGGACAGGGACGGGGGAGGTTGCAGATACGCAGTATTTT.

The chain recombines TRBV25-1 with TRBJ2-7, with unresolved D. The CDR3 has 15 residues. Germline V lookup: CDR1 MGHDK, CDR2 SYGVNS. Trimming removed 3 bases from V and 0 bases from J, with 12 bases in between. The CDR3 loop reads CASSDDKLTSYEQYF. CDR3 bases: TGTGCCAGCAGTGATGACAAGCTAACCTCCTACGAGCAGTACTTC.

The chain uses TRBV5-6 and TRBJ2-6, with D perhaps matching TRBD1 (5 bases). The V end was cut by 3 bases, the J end by 0 bases, with 16 bases between. The CDR3 is 18 amino acids. CDR1 is SGHDT and CDR2 is YYEEEE in the germline V gene. CDR3 DNA sequence: TGTGCCAGCAGCTCTGCGTATGACAGCCCCTCTGGGGCCAACGTCCTGACTTTC. Amino acids: CASSSAYDSPSGANVLTF.